A selection of T cell receptor beta chains follows, all from one sample in a study of blood T cell repertoires in COVID-19. Profiling relied on immunoSEQ multiplex PCR, and the TCRdb table lists in-frame clones only, not all of them. The table lists approximately 280,000 clones, approximately 80% of them singletons. Sequencing input: PBMCs or T cells enriched from blood (not recorded which). All receptors derive from a middle-aged man who had been exposed to COVID-19. Both conserved end residues are part of each CDR3. The order of the fields is J gene, D gene, clone size, V gene, CDR3 protein, CDR3 DNA. The D gene is left open where the match is weak. The size field is filled for only some rows; it gives once, few, many or a size class.

J gene: TRBJ1-4
D gene: .
clone size: .
V gene: TRBV11-2
CDR3 protein: CASSLGWAQYNEKLFF
CDR3 DNA: TGTGCCAGCAGCTTAGGGTGGGCACAGTATAATGAAAAACTGTTTTTT

J gene: TRBJ1-1
D gene: .
clone size: .
V gene: TRBV7-9
CDR3 protein: CASSPQGNTEAFF
CDR3 DNA: TGTGCCAGCAGCCCTCAGGGGAACACTGAAGCTTTCTTT

J gene: TRBJ2-7
D gene: .
clone size: .
V gene: TRBV11-2
CDR3 protein: CASSSGVGRYEQYF
CDR3 DNA: TGTGCCAGCAGCTCTGGTGTAGGGAGGTACGAGCAGTACTTC

J gene: TRBJ2-2
D gene: .
clone size: .
V gene: TRBV27
CDR3 protein: CASGVPSSFGQNTGELFF
CDR3 DNA: TGTGCCAGTGGTGTGCCGAGTAGCTTCGGACAAAACACCGGGGAGCTGTTTTTT

J gene: TRBJ2-5
D gene: TRBD1
clone size: .
V gene: TRBV7-9
CDR3 protein: CASSLGGTAWETQYF
CDR3 DNA: TGTGCCAGCAGCTTAGGTGGGACAGCATGGGAGACCCAGTACTTC

J gene: TRBJ2-5
D gene: TRBD1
clone size: .
V gene: TRBV5-6
CDR3 protein: CASSYGQGVETQYF
CDR3 DNA: TGTGCCAGCAGCTATGGACAGGGCGTAGAGACCCAGTACTTC

J gene: TRBJ1-6
D gene: .
clone size: once
V gene: TRBV11-2
CDR3 protein: CASSLFAGNSPLHF
CDR3 DNA: TGTGCCAGCAGCTTATTTGCCGGGAATTCACCCCTCCACTTT

J gene: TRBJ1-2
D gene: TRBD1
clone size: .
V gene: TRBV3-1/TRBV3-2
CDR3 protein: CASSQMASGQGDRGYTF
CDR3 DNA: TGTGCCAGCAGCCAAATGGCCTCAGGACAGGGGGACCGAGGCTACACCTTC

J gene: TRBJ2-3
D gene: .
clone size: .
V gene: TRBV24-1
CDR3 protein: CATSDSLDTQYF
CDR3 DNA: TGTGCCACCAGTGATTCCCTGGATACGCAGTATTTT

J gene: TRBJ2-3
D gene: TRBD1
clone size: .
V gene: TRBV19
CDR3 protein: CASSKDRGADTQYF
CDR3 DNA: TGTGCCAGTAGTAAAGACAGGGGGGCAGATACGCAGTATTTT

J gene: TRBJ1-5
D gene: .
clone size: .
V gene: TRBV9
CDR3 protein: CASSLGVDTLNQPQHF
CDR3 DNA: TGTGCCAGCAGTCTAGGGGTGGACACCTTGAATCAGCCCCAGCATTTT

J gene: TRBJ1-3
D gene: .
clone size: .
V gene: TRBV24-1
CDR3 protein: CATTGGRSGNTIYF
CDR3 DNA: TGTGCCACCACTGGGGGCCGCTCTGGAAACACCATATATTTT

J gene: TRBJ1-6
D gene: TRBD1
clone size: .
V gene: TRBV5-4
CDR3 protein: CASSNDGQGYSPLHF
CDR3 DNA: TGTGCCAGCAGCAACGACGGACAGGGTTATTCACCCCTCCACTTT

J gene: TRBJ2-3
D gene: .
clone size: .
V gene: TRBV24-1
CDR3 protein: CATSDVGGVTQYF
CDR3 DNA: TGTGCCACCAGTGATGTTGGCGGGGTAACGCAGTATTTT

J gene: TRBJ1-3
D gene: .
clone size: .
V gene: TRBV6-5
CDR3 protein: CASSSQTSKNTIYF
CDR3 DNA: TGTGCCAGCAGTTCTCAAACAAGTAAAAACACCATATATTTT

J gene: TRBJ2-7
D gene: .
clone size: .
V gene: TRBV9
CDR3 protein: CASSPHLLASYEQYF
CDR3 DNA: TGTGCCAGCAGCCCCCATTTGTTAGCCTCCTACGAGCAGTACTTC

J gene: TRBJ1-1
D gene: .
clone size: once
V gene: TRBV18
CDR3 protein: CASSPNTGKEAFF
CDR3 DNA: TGTGCCAGCTCACCAAATACGGGTAAAGAAGCTTTCTTT

J gene: TRBJ2-3
D gene: TRBD2
clone size: .
V gene: TRBV5-1
CDR3 protein: CASSLLGGRNTDTQYF
CDR3 DNA: TGCGCCAGCAGCTTGTTGGGCGGGAGAAACACAGATACGCAGTATTTT

J gene: TRBJ1-2
D gene: .
clone size: .
V gene: TRBV11-2
CDR3 protein: CASSYGQTANYGYTF
CDR3 DNA: TGTGCCAGCAGCTATGGACAAACTGCTAACTATGGCTACACCTTC

J gene: TRBJ1-2
D gene: .
clone size: .
V gene: TRBV5-1
CDR3 protein: CASSAHRDGYTF
CDR3 DNA: TGCGCCAGCAGCGCCCATCGGGATGGCTACACCTTC

J gene: TRBJ1-2
D gene: TRBD1
clone size: .
V gene: TRBV29-1
CDR3 protein: CSVEDEQGFLGYTF
CDR3 DNA: TGCAGCGTTGAAGATGAACAGGGGTTCTTAGGCTACACCTTC

J gene: TRBJ2-1
D gene: TRBD1
clone size: .
V gene: TRBV12-5
CDR3 protein: CASGLTWTGGHNEQFF
CDR3 DNA: TGTGCTAGTGGTTTGACCTGGACAGGGGGCCACAATGAGCAGTTCTTC

J gene: TRBJ1-5
D gene: .
clone size: few
V gene: TRBV19
CDR3 protein: CASTTTLNQPQHF
CDR3 DNA: TGTGCCAGTACCACGACATTAAATCAGCCCCAGCATTTT

J gene: TRBJ2-5
D gene: .
clone size: .
V gene: TRBV2
CDR3 protein: CASGREETQYF
CDR3 DNA: TGTGCCAGCGGGAGAGAGGAGACCCAGTACTTC

J gene: TRBJ2-7
D gene: .
clone size: .
V gene: TRBV6-2/TRBV6-3
CDR3 protein: CASSPQGEQYF
CDR3 DNA: TGTGCCAGCAGCCCTCAGGGCGAGCAGTACTTC

J gene: TRBJ1-4
D gene: .
clone size: .
V gene: TRBV30
CDR3 protein: CAWSYRAGEKLFF
CDR3 DNA: TGTGCCTGGAGTTATAGGGCGGGTGAAAAACTGTTTTTT

J gene: TRBJ2-2
D gene: .
clone size: .
V gene: TRBV24-1
CDR3 protein: CATSALTGFNTGELFF
CDR3 DNA: TGTGCCACCAGTGCCCTAACAGGATTCAACACCGGGGAGCTGTTTTTT

J gene: TRBJ1-2
D gene: TRBD1
clone size: .
V gene: TRBV28
CDR3 protein: CASSPATGDGYTF
CDR3 DNA: TGTGCCAGCAGTCCGGCGACAGGGGATGGCTACACCTTC

J gene: TRBJ1-5
D gene: TRBD1
clone size: .
V gene: TRBV4-1
CDR3 protein: CASSQRDRAQPQHF
CDR3 DNA: TGCGCCAGCAGCCAAAGGGACAGGGCTCAGCCCCAGCATTTT

J gene: TRBJ1-1
D gene: .
clone size: .
V gene: TRBV19
CDR3 protein: CASSFSDSEAFF
CDR3 DNA: TGTGCCAGTAGTTTCTCGGACAGTGAAGCTTTCTTT